The clone carrying this T cell receptor beta chain was seen at least ten times. Its target is not known. Amplified TCR beta CDR3 regions came from RNA transcripts. The TCR CDR3 was amplified in a first-round RT-PCR using the HTBI primer set. TCRdb reprocessed the multiplex PCR reads via MiXCR and lists one record per CDR3 protein. This sample has nearly 750,000 distinct CDR3 sequences, with just over 35% found just once. The record originates from a study of T cells in Graves' hyperthyroidism and ophthalmopathy. Regarding the study as a whole: A model of 13 V-J pairs discriminated ophthalmopathy from stable hyperthyroidism. Most thyroid clonotypes expanded above 0.001 appeared in blood too.

The study defined stable Graves' hyperthyroidism as no ophthalmopathy progression within 18 months. V lost 6 bases and J lost 4; bases outside the gene matches: 6. Per the germline V gene, CDR1 is LNHDA and CDR2 is SQIVND (reference sequence). This CDR3 is 14 amino acids long. Source material: blood. The chain links TRBV19 to TRBJ1-2; 9 bases are shared with TRBD1. The source is a woman between 40 and 50 years old with Graves' hyperthyroidism. This CDR3 is CASSRTGDTYGYTF. CDR3 in DNA: TGTGCCAGTAGCCGGACAGGGGATACCTATGGCTACACCTTC. The whole variable domain, filled in from reference TRBV19 and TRBJ1-2, reads DGGITQSPKYLFRKEGQNVTLSCEQNLNHDAMYWYRQDPGQGLRLIYYSQIVNDFQKGDIAEGYSVSREKKESFPLTVTSAQKNPTAFYLCASSRTGDTYGYTFGSGTRLTVV.